What follows describes a single T cell receptor beta chain. The antigen is not known. This specimen belongs to a study of early T cells in non-severe SARS-CoV-2 infection. Whole-study context: The authors sequenced bulk RNA from unsorted whole blood, leaving chains unpaired. Findings of the study overall: CD4 and private specificities were missed by VDJdb matching, which favored anti-spike CD8 responses.

TCRdb reprocessed the 5' RACE reads with MiXCR, giving one entry per CDR3 protein. Among fewer than 85,000 distinct CDR3 sequences, roughly 16% were seen once, and the ten largest hold about 3%. Germline-derived CDR1 and CDR2 are DFQATT and SNEGSKA (reference sequence). The CDR3 runs 16 residues. The germline V and J ends were trimmed by 0 bases and 7 bases, with 19 bases remaining between them. The rearrangement uses TRBV20-1 and TRBJ2-1; weak D call: TRBD2 (6 bases). This receptor was taken from an adult who was a healthcare worker with PCR-confirmed SARS-CoV-2 infection or an uninfected control (not recorded which). The sample consisted of whole blood. The CDR3 spells CSARDPFRPGGNEQFF. CDR3 sequence (DNA): TGCAGTGCTAGAGATCCATTTAGGCCTGGGGGGAATGAGCAGTTCTTC.